The 2 T cell receptor beta chains presented below share a single source sample, sequenced in a study of blood T cell repertoires in COVID-19. Assay used: immunoSEQ multiplex PCR; TCRdb lists only in-frame clones, some missing. The table has approximately 390,000 clones, 90% seen once. The sample was peripheral blood. The origin of the receptors is a man younger than 35 with active or convalescent COVID-19.

J is TRBJ2-7 and V is TRBV4-2; 10 bases line up with TRBD2. The CDR3 consists of 14 residues. Per germline, CDR1 LGHNA and CDR2 YNFKEQ. V lost 0 bases and J lost 12; bases outside the gene matches: 8. The CDR3: CASSQDSSGRELYF. CDR3 DNA: TGTGCCAGCAGCCAAGACTCGAGCGGGAGGGAGTTGTACTTC.

This sequence joins TRBV5-3 and TRBJ1-3; 8 positions match TRBD1. TRBV5-3 has ORF status, its function being uncertain. With V trimmed by 3 bases and J by 4 bases, 12 bases remained unmatched. The CDR3 runs to 17 residues. The CDR3 sequence is CARSYREWTGSGNTIYF. The CDR3 DNA reads TGTGCCAGAAGCTACCGTGAATGGACAGGGTCAGGAAACACCATATATTTT.